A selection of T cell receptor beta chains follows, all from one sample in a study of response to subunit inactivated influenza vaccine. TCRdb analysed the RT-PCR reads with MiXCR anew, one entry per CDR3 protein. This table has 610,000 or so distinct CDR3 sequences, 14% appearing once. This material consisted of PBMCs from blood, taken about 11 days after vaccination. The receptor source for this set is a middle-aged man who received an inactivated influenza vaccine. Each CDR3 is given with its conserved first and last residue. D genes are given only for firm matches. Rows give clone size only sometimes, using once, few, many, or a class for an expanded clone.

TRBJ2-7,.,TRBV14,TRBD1,TGTGCCAGCAGCCCGACCAGGGGGCGCGGGTACGAGCAGTACTTC,CASSPTRGRGYEQYF
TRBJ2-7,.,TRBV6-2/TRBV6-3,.,TGTGCCAGCAGTAAGACCCCCCGCGAGCAGTACTTC,CASSKTPREQYF
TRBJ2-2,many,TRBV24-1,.,TGTGCCACCAGTGATTTGCATCCGGCTCTCGGGGAGCTGTTTTTT,CATSDLHPALGELFF
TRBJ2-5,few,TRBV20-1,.,TGCAGTGCTAGAGATCAAGAGACCCAGTACTTC,CSARDQETQYF
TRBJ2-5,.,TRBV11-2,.,TGTGCCAGCAGCCCTGGGGTGTGGACCCAGTACTTC,CASSPGVWTQYF
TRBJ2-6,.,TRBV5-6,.,TGTGCCAGCAGCTTGGGTGTCCCTGGGGCCAACGTCCTGACTTTC,CASSLGVPGANVLTF
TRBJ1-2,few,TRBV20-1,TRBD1,TGCAGTGCTTCGGACAACCGGGACAGGGTTTTTGGCTACACCTTC,CSASDNRDRVFGYTF
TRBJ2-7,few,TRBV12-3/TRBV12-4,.,TGTGCCAGCAGTTTAGAGAGGGGATGGGGCGAGCAGTACTTC,CASSLERGWGEQYF
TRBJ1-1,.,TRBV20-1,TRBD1,TGCAGTGCTAGTGGTGGGACAGGGATTTACAACACTGAAGCTTTCTTT,CSASGGTGIYNTEAFF
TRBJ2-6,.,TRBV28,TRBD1,TGTGCCAGCAGTGAGGACAGGGCTGGGGCCAACGTCCTGACTTTC,CASSEDRAGANVLTF
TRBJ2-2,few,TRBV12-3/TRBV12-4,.,TGTGCCAGCAGTTCCCCGGGATCTTCGAACACCGGGGAGCTGTTTTTT,CASSSPGSSNTGELFF
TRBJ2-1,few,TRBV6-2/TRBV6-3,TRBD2,TGTGCCAGCAGTTACGGGATCGGGCGGGAGGGTGAGGATGAGCAGTTCTTC,CASSYGIGREGEDEQFF
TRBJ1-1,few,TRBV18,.,TGTGCCAGCTCACCCAAGACAGAACCGAACACTGAAGCTTTCTTT,CASSPKTEPNTEAFF
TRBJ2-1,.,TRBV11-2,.,TGTGCCAGCAGCCCCCCGGGGCAGATTGAGTTCTTC,CASSPPGQIEFF
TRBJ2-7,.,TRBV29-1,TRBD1,TGCAGCGTTTCTGGACAGGGATCATACGAGCAGTACTTC,CSVSGQGSYEQYF
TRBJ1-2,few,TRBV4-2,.,TGTGCCAGCAGCCTCAGTACAACAGGGTCTAACTATGGCTACACCTTC,CASSLSTTGSNYGYTF
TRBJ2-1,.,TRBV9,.,TGTGCCAGCAGCTCCCGACATTACAATGAGCAGTTCTTC,CASSSRHYNEQFF